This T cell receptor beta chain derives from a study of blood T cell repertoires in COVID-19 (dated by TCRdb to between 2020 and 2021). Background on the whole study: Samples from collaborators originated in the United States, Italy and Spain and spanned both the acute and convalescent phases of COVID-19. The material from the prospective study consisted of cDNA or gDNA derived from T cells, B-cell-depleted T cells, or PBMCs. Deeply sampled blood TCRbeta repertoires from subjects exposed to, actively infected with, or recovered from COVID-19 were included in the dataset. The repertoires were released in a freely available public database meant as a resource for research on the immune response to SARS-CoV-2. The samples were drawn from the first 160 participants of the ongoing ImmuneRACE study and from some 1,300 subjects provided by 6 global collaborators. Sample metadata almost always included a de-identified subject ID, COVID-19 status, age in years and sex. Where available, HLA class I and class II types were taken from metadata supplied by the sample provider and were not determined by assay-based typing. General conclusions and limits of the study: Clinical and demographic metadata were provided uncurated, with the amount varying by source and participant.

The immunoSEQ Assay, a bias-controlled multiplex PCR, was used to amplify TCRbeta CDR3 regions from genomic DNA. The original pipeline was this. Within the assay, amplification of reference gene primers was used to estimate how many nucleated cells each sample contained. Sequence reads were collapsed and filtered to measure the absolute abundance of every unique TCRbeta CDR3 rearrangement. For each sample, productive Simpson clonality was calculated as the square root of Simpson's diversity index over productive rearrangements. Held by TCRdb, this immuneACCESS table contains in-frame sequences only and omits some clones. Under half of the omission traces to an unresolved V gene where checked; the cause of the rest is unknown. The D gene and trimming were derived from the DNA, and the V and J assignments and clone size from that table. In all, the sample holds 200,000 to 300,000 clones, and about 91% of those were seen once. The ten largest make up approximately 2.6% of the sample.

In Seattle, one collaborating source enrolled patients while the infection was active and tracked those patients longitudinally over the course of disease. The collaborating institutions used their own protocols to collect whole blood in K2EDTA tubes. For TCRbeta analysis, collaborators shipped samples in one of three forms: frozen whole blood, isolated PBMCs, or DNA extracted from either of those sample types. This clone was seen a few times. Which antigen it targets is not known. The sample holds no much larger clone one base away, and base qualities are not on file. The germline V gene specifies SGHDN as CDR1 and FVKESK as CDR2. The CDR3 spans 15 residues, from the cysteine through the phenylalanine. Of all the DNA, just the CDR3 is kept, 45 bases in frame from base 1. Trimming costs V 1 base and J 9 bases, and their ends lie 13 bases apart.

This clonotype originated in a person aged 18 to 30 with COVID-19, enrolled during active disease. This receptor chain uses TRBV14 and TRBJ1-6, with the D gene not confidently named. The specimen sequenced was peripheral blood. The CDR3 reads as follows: CASSQGRGLSSPLHF. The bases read TGTGCCAGCAGCCAAGGGCGTGGACTAAGTTCACCCCTCCACTTT. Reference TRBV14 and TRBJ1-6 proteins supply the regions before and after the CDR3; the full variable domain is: EAGVTQFPSHSVIEKGQTVTLRCDPISGHDNLYWYRRVMGKEIKFLLHFVKESKQDESGMPNNRFLAERTGGTYSTLKVQPAELEDSGVYFCASSQGRGLSSPLHFGNGTRLTVT.